Shown below are 32 T cell receptor beta chains from a single sample sequenced in a study of B cell selection in AIRE deficiency. Method: immunoSEQ multiplex PCR; TCRdb's copy keeps in-frame clones and lacks some. The sample holds 20,000 to 25,000 clones, 85% to 95% seen once. Regulatory T cells were sorted as CD4+CD25hiCD127low/negative. The sequenced sample was Tregs sorted from PBMCs. These receptors all stem from a human donor with AIRE deficiency.

The chain carries TRBV19 and TRBJ1-5; D ambiguous. Trimming pared 0 bases from V and 4 bases from J, leaving 13 bases between. Germline loops: CDR1 LNHDA, CDR2 SQIVND (reference sequence). The CDR3 contains 16 residues. In DNA, the CDR3 is TGTGCCAGTAGTATAGATTCTTGGGCCCCGAATCAGCCCCAGCATTTT. It codes for CASSIDSWAPNQPQHF.

The chain joins TRBV28 to TRBJ1-5; D ambiguous. V lost 4 bases and J lost 3, with 10 bases in between. The CDR3 is made up of 14 amino acids. Germline-derived CDR1 and CDR2 are MDHEN and SYDVKM. The CDR3 coding sequence is TGTGCCAGCAGTTGGTCAGGAATCAATCAGCCCCAGCATTTT. This gives the protein CASSWSGINQPQHF.

The chain links TRBV7-2 to TRBJ1-3, with D hard to call. Germline CDR1 reads SGHTA; CDR2 reads FQGNSA. Trimming removed 4 bases from V and 11 bases from J, with 21 bases in between. The CDR3 totals 15 residues. CDR3 DNA sequence: TGTGCCAGCAGCTACGCCGGCCTTCCCCCCCAGCCCATATATTTT. It yields the protein CASSYAGLPPQPIYF.

In this sample, this clone turned up once. This chain connects TRBV7-2 to TRBJ1-2; no reliable D call. Trimming cost V 3 bases and J 1 base, with 0 bases left between them. The CDR3 loop spans 11 amino acids. Germline CDR1 is SGHTA and CDR2 is FQGNSA. DNA of the CDR3: TGTGCCAGCAGCTTTAACTATGGCTACACCTTC. As protein: CASSFNYGYTF.

This chain connects TRBV9 to TRBJ1-6; tentative D call: TRBD1 (5 bases). The germline V gene has CDR1 SGDLS and CDR2 YYNGEE. V lost 4 bases, J lost 13 bases, and 15 bases lay in between. CDR3 length: 13 residues. CDR3 sequence (DNA): TGTGCCAGCAGCCCGGACACCTTAATGCCCCTCCACTTT. Its translation: CASSPDTLMPLHF.

This clone was counted a few times. Here the CDR3 DNA reads TGTGCCAGTAGGCCCGGACAGGGGGGACAGCCCCAGCATTTT. Its translation is CASRPGQGGQPQHF. The J gene is TRBJ1-5, the V gene TRBV19; 10 nucleotides agree with TRBD1. This CDR3 contains 14 residues. Trimming cost V 6 bases and J 7 bases; bases outside gene matches: 6. Germline loops: CDR1 LNHDA, CDR2 SQIVND (reference sequence).

The rearrangement links TRBV9 to TRBJ1-6; D remains unclear. Trimming removed 3 bases at V and 10 bases at J, with 11 bases between. This CDR3 is 13 amino acids long. In germline, CDR1 is SGDLS, CDR2 YYNGEE. The CDR3 coding sequence is TGTGCCAGCAGCGCTGACTCCCGGTCACCCCTCCACTTT. This encodes CASSADSRSPLHF.

This chain connects TRBV7-3 to TRBJ2-5; 11 positions agree with TRBD2. V lost 2 bases and J lost 4; bases outside the gene matches: 3. Germline assignment: CDR1 SGHTA and CDR2 FQGTGA. The CDR3 has 15 residues. For the CDR3, the DNA is TGTGCCAGCAGCTTACTAGCGGGAGGACGAGAGACCCAGTACTTC. This gives the protein CASSLLAGGRETQYF.

The gene calls are TRBV4-3 and TRBJ1-1, with D possibly being TRBD1 (5 bases). The CDR3 is made up of 14 amino acids. From germline, CDR1 is LGHNA and CDR2 YSLEER. The V end was cut by 5 bases, the J end by 3 bases, with 13 bases between. The chain's CDR3 is CASSRGDRDTEAFF. DNA of the CDR3: TGCGCCAGCAGCAGAGGTGACAGAGACACTGAAGCTTTCTTT.

This chain connects TRBV9 to TRBJ2-3; D not resolved. The V end was cut by 3 bases, the J end by 0 bases, with 11 bases between. The V gene's germline CDR1 is SGDLS and CDR2 YYNGEE. The CDR3 loop spans 15 amino acids. CDR3 sequence reads: CASSASSFSTDTQYF. For the CDR3, the DNA is TGTGCCAGCAGCGCAAGCTCTTTTAGCACAGATACGCAGTATTTT.

This clone has only one observation. The rearrangement joins TRBV7-2 to TRBJ2-5; 8 nucleotides line up with TRBD2. The CDR3 consists of 15 residues. With 5 bases clipped from V and 5 bases from J, the junction kept 10 bases outside the gene matches. Germline CDR1 SGHTA, CDR2 FQGNSA. The CDR3 DNA reads as TGTGCCAGCAGCCTGTGGACTAGCCGAGGGGAGACCCAGTACTTC. Its translation is CASSLWTSRGETQYF.

The rearrangement uses TRBV28 and TRBJ1-5; D is unresolved. V was trimmed by 5 bases and J by 5 bases, leaving 4 bases between them. The CDR3 is 11 amino acids. Germline V gene data show CDR1 as MDHEN and CDR2 as SYDVKM. Here the CDR3 DNA reads TGTGCCAGCAGTGGAGATCAGCCCCAGCATTTT. Its protein product is CASSGDQPQHF.

In this sample, this clone turned up once. The V and J genes are TRBV6-5 and TRBJ2-7, with 7 bases fitting TRBD1. The germline V gene encodes CDR1 MNHEY and CDR2 SVGAGI. The junction had 12 bases not matched to a gene; V was cut back by 3 bases and J by 4 bases. CDR3 size: 16 residues. The CDR3 DNA reads as TGTGCCAGCAGTTATCTTAGACAGGGAAGACGGTACGAGCAGTACTTC. Residues: CASSYLRQGRRYEQYF.

This chain joins TRBV7-2 and TRBJ2-7; D is tentatively TRBD1 or TRBD2 (5 bases each). CDR1 is SGHTA, CDR2 FQGNSA, per germline. The CDR3 runs to 13 residues. The V end was cut by 5 bases, the J end by 2 bases, with 10 bases between. This CDR3 reads CASSPWDAYEQYF. The CDR3 DNA reads as TGTGCCAGCAGCCCTTGGGACGCCTACGAGCAGTACTTC.

This chain uses TRBV30 with TRBJ2-1; D tentatively fits TRBD1 or TRBD2 (5 bases each). Trimming stripped 5 bases from V and 7 bases from J, with 24 bases between. The CDR3 runs to 16 residues. Germline V gene lookup returns CDR1 GTSNPN and CDR2 SVGIG (reference sequence). In nucleotides, the CDR3 is TGTGCCTGGGGGCGACCGACAGCATATGAGGGGAATGAGCAGTTCTTC. Its protein is CAWGRPTAYEGNEQFF.

V gene TRBV28 combines with J gene TRBJ1-3; 7 bases map to TRBD1. There are 14 residues in the CDR3. V lost 6 bases, J lost 0 bases, and 2 bases stayed unmatched. Germline V gives CDR1 MDHEN, CDR2 SYDVKM. The CDR3 sequence is CASRQGYSGNTIYF. CDR3 DNA sequence: TGTGCCAGCAGACAGGGGTACTCTGGAAACACCATATATTTT.

The chain is built from TRBV7-2 and TRBJ1-2, with D uncertain. The V and J ends lost 5 bases and 0 bases respectively, with 22 bases between them. Germline CDR1 SGHTA, CDR2 FQGNSA. This CDR3 is 18 amino acids long. CDR3 bases: TGTGCCAGCAGCCAAAAACCCGTCGGTTACAGCCCTAACTATGGCTACACCTTC. It codes for CASSQKPVGYSPNYGYTF. The whole variable domain, filled in from reference TRBV7-2 and TRBJ1-2, reads GAGVSQSPSNKVTEKGKDVELRCDPISGHTALYWYRQSLGQGLEFLIYFQGNSAPDKSGLPSDRFSAERTGGSVSTLTIQRTQQEDSAVYLCASSQKPVGYSPNYGYTFGSGTRLTVV.

This CDR3 reads CASSYGQETQYF. The CDR3 DNA is TGTGCCAGCAGTTATGGTCAAGAGACCCAGTACTTC. The rearrangement uses TRBV6-6 and TRBJ2-5, with D uncertain. The V gene lost 3 bases and the J gene lost 2 bases, with 4 bases spanning the gap. The germline V gene encodes CDR1 MNHNY and CDR2 SVGAGI (reference sequence). The CDR3 has 12 residues.

The chain is built from TRBV5-1 and TRBJ1-2; D ambiguous. The CDR3 extends over 13 amino acids. Germline CDR1 SGHRS, CDR2 YFSETQ. Trimming left V 5 bases short and J 3 bases short, with 11 bases between. The DNA of the CDR3 is TGCGCCAGCAGTCCGGGCCTCGACTATGGCTACACCTTC. This encodes CASSPGLDYGYTF.

This clone occurred once. The chain couples TRBV2 to TRBJ1-5; the D gene is possibly TRBD1 (6 bases). This CDR3 is built from 15 residues. Looked up from germline, CDR1 is SNHLY and CDR2 is FYNNEI. V was clipped by 7 bases and J by 6 bases, with 19 bases between them. CDR3: CASNQEQGKGQPQHF. CDR3 in DNA: TGTGCCAGCAACCAAGAACAGGGTAAAGGTCAGCCCCAGCATTTT. The full variable domain, its missing parts supplied by reference TRBV2 and TRBJ1-5, is EPEVTQTPSHQVTQMGQEVILRCVPISNHLYFYWYRQILGQKVEFLVSFYNNEISEKSEIFDDQFSVERPDGSNFTLKIRSTKLEDSAMYFCASNQEQGKGQPQHFGDGTRLSIL.

V is TRBV28 and J is TRBJ1-3; D unclear. V was cut by 7 bases and J by 1 base, with 11 bases left in between. The CDR3 is 14 amino acids. The V gene's germline CDR1 is MDHEN and CDR2 SYDVKM. Here the CDR3 DNA reads TGTGCCAGCAAGTCTGCACCTTCTGGAAACACCATATATTTT. This gives the protein CASKSAPSGNTIYF.

The chain uses TRBV4-3 and TRBJ1-1; D remains unclear. Germline CDR1 LGHNA, CDR2 YSLEER. The CDR3 is 15 residues long. V shed 4 bases and J shed 1 base, with 13 bases lying between them. The CDR3 region has the DNA TGCGCCAGCAGCCCCGGGTGGGAATCGAACACTGAAGCTTTCTTT. Translated: CASSPGWESNTEAFF.

V and J are TRBV19 and TRBJ1-1; 8 positions agree with TRBD1. Trimming took 6 bases from V and 4 from J; bases not matched to a gene: 7. The CDR3 is 14 residues long. Germline V gene data show CDR1 as LNHDA and CDR2 as SQIVND (reference sequence). CDR3 nucleotide sequence: TGTGCCAGTAGAAGGCAGGGGGCGTTCACTGAAGCTTTCTTT. This gives the protein CASRRQGAFTEAFF.

This sequence joins TRBV19 and TRBJ1-1; D is unresolved. CDR1 is LNHDA, CDR2 SQIVND, per germline (reference sequence). The CDR3 runs 14 residues. V dropped 3 bases and J dropped 3 bases, with 11 bases sitting between them. In nucleotides, the CDR3 is TGTGCCAGTAGTATCGAGGGTTTTCACACTGAAGCTTTCTTT. Translating gives CASSIEGFHTEAFF.

The gene calls are TRBV4-1 and TRBJ2-7, with a tentative D call TRBD2 (6 bases). V was shortened by 0 bases and J by 6 bases, with 18 bases between the two germline ends. The germline CDR1 and CDR2 sequences are MGHRA and YSYEKL. The CDR3 length is 16 residues. In nucleotides, the CDR3 is TGCGCCAGCAGCCAAGATCCCGGGGGTAGGGCCGGCGAGCAGTACTTC. This encodes CASSQDPGGRAGEQYF.

This chain joins TRBV18 and TRBJ1-2; D gene uncertain. The CDR3 totals 14 residues. In germline, CDR1 is KGHSH, CDR2 LQKENI. Trimming removed 2 bases at V and 4 bases at J, with 11 bases between. Here the CDR3 reads CASSPGFISYGYTF. The CDR3 DNA follows: TGTGCCAGCTCACCAGGATTCATCAGCTATGGCTACACCTTC. Filled out from reference TRBV18 and TRBJ1-2, the complete variable domain reads NAGVMQNPRHLVRRRGQEARLRCSPMKGHSHVYWYRQLPEEGLKFMVYLQKENIIDESGMPKERFSAEFPKEGPSILRIQQVVRGDSAAYFCASSPGFISYGYTFGSGTRLTVV.

The chain employs TRBV5-4 and TRBJ2-1, with 7 bases fitting TRBD2. V lost 4 bases to trimming and J lost 6 bases; unmatched junction nucleotides: 10. This CDR3 is built from 15 residues. CDR1 and CDR2 (germline): SGHNT, YYREEE (reference sequence). CDR3 loop: CASSPDGLGGNEQFF. The CDR3 DNA sequence: TGTGCCAGCAGCCCGGATGGACTAGGAGGCAATGAGCAGTTCTTC.

V and J are TRBV27 and TRBJ2-5; the D gene is possibly TRBD2 (6 bases). Germline loops: CDR1 MNHEY, CDR2 SMNVEV (reference sequence). Trimming stripped 8 bases from V and 5 bases from J, with 18 bases between. This CDR3 is 14 amino acids long. CDR3 residues: CASGFTGVWETQYF. The CDR3, as DNA: TGTGCCAGCGGATTTACGGGAGTCTGGGAGACCCAGTACTTC.

The V gene is TRBV30, the J gene TRBJ1-4, with 8 bases lining up with TRBD1. J was trimmed by 0 bases and V by 7 bases; bases with no gene match: 4. The CDR3 sequence is 14 residues long. Germline V CDR1 and CDR2: GTSNPN, SVGIG (reference sequence). The CDR3 region has the DNA TGTGCCTTGAACAGGGGGACAACTAATGAAAAACTGTTTTTT. The encoded protein is CALNRGTTNEKLFF.

V gene TRBV4-3 combines with J gene TRBJ2-2; TRBD1 aligns across 8 bases. After removal of 2 bases from V and 1 base from J, the junction contained 6 bases not matched to a gene. This CDR3 region has 17 residues. CDR1 LGHNA and CDR2 YSLEER come from the germline V gene. The CDR3 sequence: CASSQYSGTGNTGELFF. DNA of the CDR3: TGCGCCAGCAGCCAATATTCGGGGACAGGGAACACCGGGGAGCTGTTTTTT.

The genes are TRBV4-3 and TRBJ2-1; the D is unclear. CDR3 length: 13 amino acids. Germline-derived CDR1 and CDR2 are LGHNA and YSLEER. V lost 0 bases, J lost 7 bases, and 7 bases lay in between. The CDR3 DNA is TGCGCCAGCAGCCAAGAACAGTTGAATGAGCAGTTCTTC. Translated: CASSQEQLNEQFF.

The chain combines TRBV28 with TRBJ1-5; unclear D gene. V was trimmed by 6 bases and J by 0 bases, leaving 12 bases between them. The CDR3 runs 15 residues. Germline CDR1 MDHEN, CDR2 SYDVKM. The CDR3 DNA reads TGTGCCAGCAGCCCTGCAGACCGTAGCAATCAGCCCCAGCATTTT. It encodes CASSPADRSNQPQHF.